This is a list of T cell receptor beta chains from one sample in a study of blood T cell repertoires in COVID-19. TCRdb's table, derived via immunoSEQ multiplex PCR, lists solely in-frame clones and lacks some. This table has fewer than 200,000 clones, 86% appearing once. Sequenced: peripheral blood. These receptors all come from a man aged 50 or older with active or convalescent COVID-19. Both conserved end residues are part of each CDR3. D genes are given only for firm matches. Clone sizes are given selectively: once, few, many, or a class where the clone is expanded.

d_gene	v_gene	j_gene	abundance	CDR3aa	CDR3nt
.	TRBV2	TRBJ2-2	.	CASSEGATGELFF	TGTGCCAGCAGTGAAGGAGCAACCGGGGAGCTGTTTTTT
TRBD2	TRBV7-3	TRBJ2-3	.	CASSLGLAGLGTDTQYF	TGTGCCAGCAGCTTAGGCCTAGCGGGCCTCGGTACAGATACGCAGTATTTT
.	TRBV27	TRBJ2-1	.	CASSPRELNEQFF	TGTGCCAGCAGTCCAAGGGAGCTCAATGAGCAGTTCTTC
.	TRBV24-1	TRBJ1-5	.	CASPQSPGIVRPQHF	TGTGCCTCACCCCAGTCTCCAGGGATAGTAAGGCCCCAGCATTTT
TRBD1	TRBV5-4	TRBJ1-5	few	CASSGDRERGNQPQHF	TGTGCCAGCAGCGGAGACAGGGAAAGGGGCAATCAGCCCCAGCATTTT
.	TRBV7-9	TRBJ1-1	.	CASSLEGGPTEAFF	TGTGCCAGCAGCTTAGAAGGGGGACCCACTGAAGCTTTCTTT
.	TRBV19	TRBJ1-1	.	CASSSGAMTATEAFF	TGTGCCAGTAGTAGCGGGGCCATGACGGCCACTGAAGCTTTCTTT
.	TRBV4-3	TRBJ2-5	.	CASSQDLRGGLVETQYF	TGCGCCAGCAGCCAAGATCTAAGGGGGGGCCTGGTCGAGACCCAGTACTTC
.	TRBV7-2	TRBJ2-3	.	CASSLDTGTDTQYF	TGTGCCAGCAGCTTAGATACAGGCACAGATACGCAGTATTTT
.	TRBV5-4	TRBJ2-1	.	CASSFGDEQFF	TGTGCCAGCAGCTTCGGAGATGAGCAGTTCTTC
.	TRBV4-1	TRBJ2-5	.	CASSLSGQGTQYF	TGCGCCAGCAGCCTAAGTGGGCAGGGTACCCAGTACTTC
TRBD1	TRBV7-9	TRBJ1-1	.	CASSSDLGTGNTEAFF	TGTGCCAGCAGCTCAGACCTCGGGACAGGGAACACTGAAGCTTTCTTT
TRBD1	TRBV19	TRBJ2-7	.	CASSSPPGTGHSYEQYF	TGTGCCAGTAGTAGCCCACCAGGGACAGGGCATAGCTACGAGCAGTACTTC
.	TRBV7-3	TRBJ1-4	.	CASSPSGATNEKLFF	TGTGCCAGCAGCCCATCGGGGGCAACTAATGAAAAACTGTTTTTT
TRBD2	TRBV19	TRBJ2-2	.	CASSRFQRERELFF	TGTGCCAGTAGTAGGTTCCAGCGGGAGAGGGAGCTGTTTTTT
.	TRBV3-1/TRBV3-2	TRBJ2-7	.	CASSQESLGDEQYF	TGTGCCAGCAGCCAAGAAAGTCTCGGGGACGAGCAGTACTTC
.	TRBV29-1	TRBJ2-1	.	CSVDSPARDNEQFF	TGCAGCGTTGACAGTCCCGCCAGGGACAATGAGCAGTTCTTC
.	TRBV7-9	TRBJ1-4	.	CASSFGILFF	TGTGCCAGCAGCTTCGGTATCCTGTTTTTT
TRBD2	TRBV5-4	TRBJ2-3	.	CASSIAGAHVDTQYF	TGTGCCAGCAGTATCGCGGGAGCTCATGTAGATACGCAGTATTTT
TRBD1	TRBV4-1	TRBJ2-1	.	CASSQAVRLVQGARFYNEQFF	TGCGCCAGCAGCCAAGCGGTCAGGCTGGTGCAGGGGGCGAGGTTCTACAATGAGCAGTTCTTC
TRBD1	TRBV19	TRBJ1-2	.	CASRGGTGGFGYTF	TGTGCCAGTAGAGGGGGGACAGGGGGCTTTGGCTACACCTTC
TRBD1	TRBV30	TRBJ1-6	.	CAWMGQTNSPLHF	TGTGCCTGGATGGGACAGACAAATTCACCCCTCCACTTT
.	TRBV7-9	TRBJ1-5	once	CASSLGDTNSNQPQHF	TGTGCCAGCAGCTTAGGGGACACAAATAGCAATCAGCCCCAGCATTTT
.	TRBV19	TRBJ2-3	.	CASSPRGPTDTQYF	TGTGCCAGTAGTCCCAGGGGCCCGACAGATACGCAGTATTTT
TRBD1	TRBV19	TRBJ2-1	.	CASMTMGQGYNEQFF	TGTGCCAGCATGACTATGGGACAGGGATACAATGAGCAGTTCTTC
.	TRBV19	TRBJ2-3	.	CASSRQDTDTQYF	TGTGCCAGTAGTCGACAGGACACAGATACGCAGTATTTT
.	TRBV3-1/TRBV3-2	TRBJ2-5	.	CASSQDYPARTVQETQYF	TGTGCCAGCAGCCAAGATTATCCGGCCAGAACAGTCCAAGAGACCCAGTACTTC
TRBD1	TRBV4-2	TRBJ2-1	many	CASSQDRGVDEQFF	TGTGCCAGCAGCCAGGACAGGGGGGTCGATGAGCAGTTCTTC
TRBD1	TRBV2	TRBJ2-5	.	CASSGSGTGGGKTQYF	TGTGCCAGCAGCGGATCCGGGACAGGGGGAGGAAAGACCCAGTACTTC
.	TRBV29-1	TRBJ1-1	.	CSVEDRPDEAFF	TGCAGCGTTGAAGATCGTCCAGATGAAGCTTTCTTT
TRBD2	TRBV9	TRBJ2-1	.	CASSSLAGGPGNNEQFF	TGTGCCAGCAGCTCGCTAGCGGGGGGGCCTGGGAACAATGAGCAGTTCTTC
.	TRBV29-1	TRBJ1-1	.	CSVDGRGNTEAFF	TGCAGCGTTGATGGCCGAGGAAACACTGAAGCTTTCTTT
.	TRBV6-8	TRBJ2-2	.	CASNLEGWRLEPNTGELFF	TGTGCCAGCAACCTGGAGGGGTGGCGACTAGAGCCGAACACCGGGGAGCTGTTTTTT
.	TRBV28	TRBJ1-2	.	CASSGQYYGYTF	TGTGCCAGCAGCGGACAGTACTATGGCTACACCTTC
.	TRBV6-1	TRBJ1-1	once	CASSESNLREAFF	TGTGCCAGCAGTGAAAGCAACCTCCGGGAAGCTTTCTTT
TRBD1	TRBV25-1	TRBJ2-7	.	CASSGAGGISYEQYF	TGTGCCAGCAGTGGGGCAGGGGGCATCTCCTACGAGCAGTACTTC
.	TRBV5-1	TRBJ1-1	.	CASSLGGTPEAFF	TGCGCCAGCAGCCTTGGTGGCACCCCTGAAGCTTTCTTT
.	TRBV7-9	TRBJ2-4	.	CASSGQIWDIQYF	TGTGCCAGCAGCGGACAGATCTGGGACATTCAGTACTTC
TRBD2	TRBV2	TRBJ2-2	.	CASKETLAGTGELFF	TGTGCCAGCAAAGAAACCCTAGCGGGGACCGGGGAGCTGTTTTTT
TRBD1	TRBV4-1	TRBJ2-7	.	CASSQPTGGFYEQYF	TGCGCCAGCAGCCAACCGACAGGGGGTTTTTACGAGCAGTACTTC
.	TRBV5-1	TRBJ2-1	few	CASTSTLTYNEQFF	TGCGCCAGCACATCCACTCTGACCTACAATGAGCAGTTCTTC
.	TRBV6-2/TRBV6-3	TRBJ1-2	.	CASSYLVANYGYTF	TGTGCCAGCAGTTATTTGGTAGCTAACTATGGCTACACCTTC
TRBD1	TRBV7-9	TRBJ1-2	.	CASNALDREYGYTF	TGTGCCAGCAACGCCCTGGACAGGGAGTATGGCTACACCTTC
.	TRBV5-1	TRBJ2-1	.	CASSLAPGSYNEQFF	TGCGCCAGCAGCTTGGCCCCAGGGTCCTACAATGAGCAGTTCTTC
.	TRBV4-1	TRBJ2-3	.	CASSQGHLMADTQYF	TGCGCCAGCAGCCAGGGACACCTAATGGCAGATACGCAGTATTTT